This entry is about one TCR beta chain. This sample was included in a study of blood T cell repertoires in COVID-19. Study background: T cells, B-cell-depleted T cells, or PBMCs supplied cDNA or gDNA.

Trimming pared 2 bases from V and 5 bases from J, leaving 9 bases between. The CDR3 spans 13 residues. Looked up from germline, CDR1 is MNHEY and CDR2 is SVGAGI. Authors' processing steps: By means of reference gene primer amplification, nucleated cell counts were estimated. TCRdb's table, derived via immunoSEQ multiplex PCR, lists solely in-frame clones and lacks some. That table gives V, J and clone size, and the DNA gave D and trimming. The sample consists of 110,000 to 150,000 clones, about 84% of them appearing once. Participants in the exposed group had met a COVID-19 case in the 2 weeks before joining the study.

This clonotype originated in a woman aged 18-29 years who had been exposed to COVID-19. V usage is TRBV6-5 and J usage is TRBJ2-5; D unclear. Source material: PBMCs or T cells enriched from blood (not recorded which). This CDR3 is CASSYLGQETQYF. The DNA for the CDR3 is TGTGCCAGCAGTTACCTAGGTCAGGAGACCCAGTACTTC.